The clone carrying this TCR beta chain showed up just a few times. Its antigen remains unidentified. CDR3 length: 15 amino acids. Trimming pared 10 bases from V and 3 bases from J, leaving 22 bases between. CDR1 is MNHEY, CDR2 SMNVEV, per germline (reference sequence). Time point of the sample: newly diagnosed GD, antithyroid drugs for less than 3 months. The TCR library used RNA extracted from PBMCs. This entry comes from a study of regulatory T cells in long-lasting Graves disease. The study's findings and limits: Newly diagnosed Graves' patients exceeded persistent ones in TCR diversity.

Construction of TCR beta libraries relied on iRepertoire HTBI primers and on Arm-PCR targeting CDR3 regions. TCRdb recomputed calls from the multiplex PCR reads with MiXCR, one row per CDR3 protein. The sample lists 300,000 to 400,000 distinct CDR3 sequences, 15% to 19% seen once, with about 20% in the top ten. This sequence was found in a female donor with Graves disease. The rearrangement uses TRBV27 and TRBJ2-7; the D gene is possibly TRBD2 (7 bases). Sequenced here: peripheral blood mononuclear cells (PBMCs), sampled at new diagnosis, from a patient treated with antithyroid drugs. The CDR3 loop is CATLHLGGGFYEQYF. The CDR3 DNA reads as TGTGCCACCCTACACCTAGGGGGGGGATTCTACGAGCAGTACTTC.